The 2 T cell receptor beta chains below come from one sample, sequenced in a study of cytomegalovirus exposure and HLA in healthy donors. 60 Vbeta and 13 Jbeta primers were used in PCR. The assay was immunoSEQ multiplex PCR, and TCRdb's table has in-frame clones only and misses some. The sample lists under 150,000 clones, roughly 78% occurring once. Sequenced sample: PBMCs. Source of these receptors: a man between 25 and 39 years old in good health and CMV-seronegative.

This clone was detected many times. The chain carries TRBV6-5 and TRBJ1-3, with D maybe TRBD1 (5 bases). Per the germline V gene, CDR1 is MNHEY and CDR2 is SVGAGI. This CDR3 is built from 15 residues. The germline V and J ends were trimmed by 7 bases and 1 base, with 14 bases remaining between them. This chain's CDR3 is CASTPMTASGNTIYF. DNA for the CDR3: TGTGCCAGCACCCCGATGACAGCTTCTGGAAACACCATATATTTT.

The CDR3 sequence: CASSQESGGSPLHF. The DNA for the CDR3 is TGCGCCAGCAGCCAAGAGTCGGGGGGTTCACCCCTCCACTTT. V gene TRBV4-1 combines with J gene TRBJ1-6; TRBD1 is a possible D gene (5 bases). Germline CDR1 reads MGHRA; CDR2 reads YSYEKL. The length of the CDR3 is 14 residues. V was trimmed by 0 bases and J by 9 bases, leaving 9 bases between them.